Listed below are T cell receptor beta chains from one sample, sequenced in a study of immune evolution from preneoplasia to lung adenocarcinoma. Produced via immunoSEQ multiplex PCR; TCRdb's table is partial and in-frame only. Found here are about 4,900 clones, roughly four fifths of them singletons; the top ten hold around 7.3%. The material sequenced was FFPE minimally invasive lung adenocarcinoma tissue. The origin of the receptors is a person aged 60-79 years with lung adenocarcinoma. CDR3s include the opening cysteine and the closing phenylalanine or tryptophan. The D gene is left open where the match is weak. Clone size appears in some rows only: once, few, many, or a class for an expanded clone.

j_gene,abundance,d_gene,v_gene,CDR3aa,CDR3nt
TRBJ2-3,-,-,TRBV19,CASSSQLGDTQYF,TGTGCCAGTAGTTCTCAGTTGGGAGATACGCAGTATTTT
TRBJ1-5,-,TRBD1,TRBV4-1,CASSLRQGMDQPQHF,TGCGCCAGCAGCCTTAGACAGGGGATGGATCAGCCCCAGCATTTT
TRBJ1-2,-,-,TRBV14,CASSPGLIFGYGYTF,TGTGCCAGCAGTCCGGGACTGATTTTCGGCTATGGCTACACCTTC
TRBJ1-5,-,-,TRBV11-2,CASSLDRQQGPQHF,TGTGCCAGCAGCTTAGATCGTCAGCAGGGGCCCCAGCATTTT
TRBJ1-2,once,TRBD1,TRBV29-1,CSVEGQGRYGYTF,TGCAGCGTTGAGGGACAGGGGAGGTATGGCTACACCTTC
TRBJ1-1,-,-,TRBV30,CASATGNTEAFF,TGTGCCAGCGCTACCGGGAACACTGAAGCTTTCTTT
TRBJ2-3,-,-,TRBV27,CASSLYGSGTDTQYF,TGTGCCAGCAGTTTATACGGGAGTGGTACAGATACGCAGTATTTT
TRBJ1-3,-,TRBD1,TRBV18,CASSPGTGEYTIYF,TGTGCCAGCTCCCCCGGGACAGGGGAATACACCATATATTTT
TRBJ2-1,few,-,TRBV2,CASSEFGGTYNEQFF,TGTGCCAGCAGTGAATTCGGCGGAACCTACAATGAGCAGTTCTTC
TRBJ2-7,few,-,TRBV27,CASSLGARGDYEQYF,TGTGCCAGCAGTCTAGGGGCGAGGGGGGATTACGAGCAGTACTTC
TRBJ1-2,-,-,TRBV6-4,CASSADSASYGYTF,TGTGCCAGCAGTGCCGACAGCGCTTCCTATGGCTACACCTTC
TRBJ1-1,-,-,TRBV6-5,CASSYAAPEKAFF,TGTGCCAGCAGTTACGCCGCGCCGGAAAAAGCTTTCTTT
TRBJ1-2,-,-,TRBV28,CASGARYTF,TGTGCCAGCGGGGCCCGCTACACCTTC
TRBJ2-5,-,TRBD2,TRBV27,CASSLPGTRRETQYF,TGTGCCAGCAGTTTACCCGGGACTAGGAGGGAGACCCAGTACTTC
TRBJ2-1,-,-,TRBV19,CASTLGGQGNEQFF,TGTGCCAGTACCTTAGGAGGCCAAGGCAATGAGCAGTTCTTC
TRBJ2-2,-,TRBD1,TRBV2,CASTRGTGPPNTGELFF,TGTGCCAGCACCCGAGGGACAGGGCCTCCGAACACCGGGGAGCTGTTTTTT
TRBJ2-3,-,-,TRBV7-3,CASSYQITDTQYF,TGTGCCAGCAGCTACCAGATCACAGATACGCAGTATTTT
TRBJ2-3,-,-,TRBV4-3,CASSQSDLASDTQYF,TGCGCCAGCAGCCAGTCAGATCTAGCATCAGATACGCAGTATTTT
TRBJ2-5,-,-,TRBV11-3,CASSLRSGSAGQETQYF,TGTGCCAGCAGCTTACGGTCCGGGTCGGCCGGGCAAGAGACCCAGTACTTC
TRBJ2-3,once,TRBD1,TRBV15,CATSEQGLPTDTQYF,TGTGCCACCAGCGAACAGGGGCTTCCCACAGATACGCAGTATTTT
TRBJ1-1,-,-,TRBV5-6,CASSSLLGDIEAFF,TGTGCCAGCAGCTCTCTCTTAGGGGATATTGAAGCTTTCTTT
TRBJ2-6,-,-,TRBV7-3,CASSFQVSGANVLTF,TGTGCCAGCAGCTTTCAAGTCTCTGGGGCCAACGTCCTGACTTTC
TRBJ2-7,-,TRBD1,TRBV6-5,CASSYLAGGSYEQYF,TGTGCCAGCAGTTACCTTGCAGGGGGCTCCTACGAGCAGTACTTC
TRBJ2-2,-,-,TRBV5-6,CASSLRRTGELFF,TGTGCCAGCAGCTTACGTAGGACCGGGGAGCTGTTTTTT
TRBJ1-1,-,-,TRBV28,CASSTGTLNTEAFF,TGTGCCAGCAGCACGGGCACGCTGAACACTGAAGCTTTCTTT
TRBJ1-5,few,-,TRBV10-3,CASHMQENQPQHF,TGTGCCTCCCATATGCAGGAAAATCAGCCCCAGCATTTT
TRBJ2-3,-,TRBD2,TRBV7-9,CASGASGRTDTQYF,TGTGCCAGCGGGGCTAGCGGACGAACAGATACGCAGTATTTT
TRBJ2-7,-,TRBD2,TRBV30,CACGTSSYEQYF,TGTGCCTGCGGGACTAGCTCCTACGAGCAGTACTTC
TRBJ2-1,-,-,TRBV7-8,CASSLGGGWRNSYNEQFF,TGTGCCAGCAGCTTAGGGGGAGGATGGAGGAACTCCTACAATGAGCAGTTCTTC
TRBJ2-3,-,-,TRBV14,CASSQRQITDTQYF,TGTGCCAGCAGCCAGCGACAGATCACAGATACGCAGTATTTT
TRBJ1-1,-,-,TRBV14,CASSQETRNTEAFF,TGTGCCAGCAGCCAAGAGACGAGGAACACTGAAGCTTTCTTT
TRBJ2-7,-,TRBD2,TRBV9,CASSASPGGGVEQYF,TGTGCCAGCAGCGCCTCCCCGGGGGGAGGTGTCGAGCAGTACTTC
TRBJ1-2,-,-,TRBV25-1,CASSHSGGYGYTF,TGTGCCAGCTCCCATAGCGGGGGCTATGGCTACACCTTC
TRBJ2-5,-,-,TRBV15,CATSRGDDHLETQYF,TGTGCCACCAGCAGGGGGGACGACCACCTTGAGACCCAGTACTTC
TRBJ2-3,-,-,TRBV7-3,CASSFSGQRDTQYF,TGTGCCAGCAGCTTTAGCGGTCAACGGGATACGCAGTATTTT
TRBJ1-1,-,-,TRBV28,CASSLFVTEAFF,TGTGCCAGCAGTTTATTTGTCACTGAAGCTTTCTTT
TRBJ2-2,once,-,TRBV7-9,CASSPGLYTGELFF,TGTGCCAGCAGCCCTGGACTGTACACCGGGGAGCTGTTTTTT
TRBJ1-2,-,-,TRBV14,CASSQGSFPNYGYTF,TGTGCCAGCAGCCAGGGGAGCTTCCCTAACTATGGCTACACCTTC
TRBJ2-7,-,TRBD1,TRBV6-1,CASIYKGAGDYEQYF,TGTGCCAGCATCTATAAGGGGGCAGGAGATTACGAGCAGTACTTC
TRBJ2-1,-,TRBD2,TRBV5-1,CASSPGTSGRTSKFF,TGCGCCAGCAGCCCCGGGACTAGCGGGAGAACGTCAAAGTTCTTC
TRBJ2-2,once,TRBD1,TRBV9,CASSPMGTVTGELFF,TGTGCCAGCAGCCCCATGGGGACAGTCACCGGGGAGCTGTTTTTT
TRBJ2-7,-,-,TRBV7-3,CASSLGPQVPIAYEQYF,TGTGCCAGCAGCTTAGGGCCACAGGTCCCCATCGCCTACGAGCAGTACTTC
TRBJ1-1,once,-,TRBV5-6,CASSLATGEAFF,TGTGCCAGCAGCTTGGCCACGGGAGAGGCTTTCTTT
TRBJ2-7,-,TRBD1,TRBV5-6,CASSFWGTGNTYEQYF,TGTGCCAGCAGCTTTTGGGGGACAGGGAATACCTACGAGCAGTACTTC
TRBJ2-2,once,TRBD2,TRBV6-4,CASSEASGKGTGELFF,TGTGCCAGCAGTGAGGCTAGCGGGAAAGGAACCGGGGAGCTGTTTTTT
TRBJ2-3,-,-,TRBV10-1,CASSEAFTDTQYF,TGCGCCAGCAGTGAGGCCTTCACAGATACGCAGTATTTT